This T cell receptor beta chain was identified in a study of response to subunit inactivated influenza vaccine. Study observations and caveats: Authors suggested each seasonal flu vaccination may recruit only limited numbers of new T cells.

This clonotype was picked up a small number of times. No antigen is known for it. Via MiXCR, TCRdb re-called the RT-PCR reads, giving one row per CDR3 protein. The sample contains more than 700,000 distinct CDR3 sequences, approximately 21% of which appear only once. The sequencing here drew on PBMCs from blood, taken about 5 days after vaccination. This TCR was recovered from a man in his forties or fifties who received an inactivated influenza vaccine.

CDR3 in DNA: TGCAGTGCTAGAGCCTACAACCCCTGGGGCCACGAGCAGTACTTC. Its protein is CSARAYNPWGHEQYF. The chain uses TRBV20-1 and TRBJ2-7; D might be TRBD1 (5 bases). Trimming left V 1 base short and J 5 bases short, with 18 bases between. CDR1 is DFQATT and CDR2 is SNEGSKA in the germline V gene (reference sequence). This CDR3 spans 15 amino acids.